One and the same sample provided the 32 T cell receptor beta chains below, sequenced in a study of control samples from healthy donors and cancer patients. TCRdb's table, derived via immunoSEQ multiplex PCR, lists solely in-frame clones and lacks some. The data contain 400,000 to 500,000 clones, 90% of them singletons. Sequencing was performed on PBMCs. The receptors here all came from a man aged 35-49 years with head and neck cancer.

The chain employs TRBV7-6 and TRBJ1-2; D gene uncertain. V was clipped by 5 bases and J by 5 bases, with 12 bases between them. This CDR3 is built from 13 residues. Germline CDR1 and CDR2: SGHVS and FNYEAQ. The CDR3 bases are TGTGCCAGCAGCCGAACGGGTCTATATGGCTACACCTTC. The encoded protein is CASSRTGLYGYTF.

CDR3 region: CASSLYRAATTYGYTF. CDR3 in DNA: TGTGCCAGCAGCCTTTACAGAGCGGCAACCACCTATGGCTACACCTTC. This rearrangement joins TRBV3-1 (or the pseudogene TRBV3-2) to TRBJ1-2, with D uncertain. The CDR3 loop spans 16 amino acids. Trimming stripped 4 bases from V and 4 bases from J, with 19 bases between. Germline V gives CDR1 LGHDT, CDR2 YNNKEL (reference sequence).

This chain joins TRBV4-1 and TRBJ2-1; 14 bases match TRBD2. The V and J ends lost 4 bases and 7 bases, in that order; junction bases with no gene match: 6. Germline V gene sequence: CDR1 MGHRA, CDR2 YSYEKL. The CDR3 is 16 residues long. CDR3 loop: CASSPGLAGGKNEQFF. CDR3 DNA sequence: TGCGCCAGCAGCCCCGGACTAGCGGGAGGAAAAAATGAGCAGTTCTTC.

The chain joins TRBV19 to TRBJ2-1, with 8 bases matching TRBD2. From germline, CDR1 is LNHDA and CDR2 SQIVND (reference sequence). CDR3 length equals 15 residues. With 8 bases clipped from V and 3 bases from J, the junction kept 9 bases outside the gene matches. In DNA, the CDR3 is TGTGCCAGTGTTAAGCGGGAGAGGGGCTACAATGAGCAGTTCTTC. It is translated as CASVKRERGYNEQFF.

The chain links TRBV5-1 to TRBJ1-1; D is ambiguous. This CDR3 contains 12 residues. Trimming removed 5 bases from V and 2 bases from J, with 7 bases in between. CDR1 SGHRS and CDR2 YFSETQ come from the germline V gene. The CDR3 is CASRWANTEAFF. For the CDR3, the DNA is TGCGCCAGCAGGTGGGCTAACACTGAAGCTTTCTTT. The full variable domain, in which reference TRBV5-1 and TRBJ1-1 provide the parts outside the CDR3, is KAGVTQTPRYLIKTRGQQVTLSCSPISGHRSVSWYQQTPGQGLQFLFEYFSETQRNKGNFPGRFSGRQFSNSRSEMNVSTLELGDSALYLCASRWANTEAFFGQGTRLTVV.

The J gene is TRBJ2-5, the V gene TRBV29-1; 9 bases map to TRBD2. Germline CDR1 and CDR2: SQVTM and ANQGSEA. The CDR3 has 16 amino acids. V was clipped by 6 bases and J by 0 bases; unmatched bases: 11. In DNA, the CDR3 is TGCAGCGTCCTTTACCGGACTAGCGCCTACCAAGAGACCCAGTACTTC. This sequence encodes CSVLYRTSAYQETQYF.

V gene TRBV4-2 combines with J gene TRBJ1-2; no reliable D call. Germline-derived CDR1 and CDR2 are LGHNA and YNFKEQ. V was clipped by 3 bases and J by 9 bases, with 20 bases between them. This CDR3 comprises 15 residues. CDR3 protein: CASSQKLQEPRSYTF. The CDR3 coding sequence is TGTGCCAGCAGCCAGAAACTGCAGGAGCCTAGGAGCTACACCTTC.

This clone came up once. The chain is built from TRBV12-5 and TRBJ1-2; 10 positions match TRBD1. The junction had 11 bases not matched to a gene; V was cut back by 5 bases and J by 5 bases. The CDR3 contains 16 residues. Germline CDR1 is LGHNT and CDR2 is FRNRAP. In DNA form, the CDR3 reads TGTGCTAGTGGTCCCTCGGGACAGGGGAATCTTTATGGCTACACCTTC. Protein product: CASGPSGQGNLYGYTF.

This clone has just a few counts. The CDR3 loop reads CASSSWAQGARYGYTF. CDR3 bases: TGTGCCAGCAGCTCATGGGCACAGGGGGCGCGGTATGGCTACACCTTC. This chain connects TRBV7-9 to TRBJ1-2, with TRBD1 identical over 9 bases. The V gene's germline CDR1 is SEHNR and CDR2 FQNEAQ (reference sequence). CDR3 length: 16 amino acids. The J segment lost 5 bases and the V segment lost 4 bases, leaving 11 bases of the junction unmatched.

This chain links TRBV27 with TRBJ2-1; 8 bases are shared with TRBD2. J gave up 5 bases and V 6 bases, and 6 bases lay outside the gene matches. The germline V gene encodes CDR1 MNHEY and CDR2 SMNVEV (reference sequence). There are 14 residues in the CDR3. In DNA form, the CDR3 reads TGTGCCAGCAGGGAGCGGGGGAAGAACAATGAGCAGTTCTTC. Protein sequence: CASRERGKNNEQFF.

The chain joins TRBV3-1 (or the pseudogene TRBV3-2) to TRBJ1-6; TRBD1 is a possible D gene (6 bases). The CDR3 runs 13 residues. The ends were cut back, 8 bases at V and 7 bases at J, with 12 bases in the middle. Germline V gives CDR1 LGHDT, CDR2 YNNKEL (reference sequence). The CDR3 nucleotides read TGTGCCAGCGGGGACACCCTAAATTCACCCCTCCACTTT. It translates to CASGDTLNSPLHF.

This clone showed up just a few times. The CDR3 DNA follows: TGTGCCAGCTCACCAATTCAGGGGTCGACTGAAGCTTTCTTT. It specifies CASSPIQGSTEAFF. The V and J genes are TRBV18 and TRBJ1-1; weak D call: TRBD1 (6 bases). The CDR3 runs 14 residues. Trimming stripped 2 bases from V and 5 bases from J, with 12 bases between. The germline CDR1 and CDR2 sequences are KGHSH and LQKENI.

The DNA of the CDR3 is TGTGCCAGCAGCAGGGCAGTGGGACTAGCGGGGGGGCCCGAGACCCAGTACTTC. Amino acids: CASSRAVGLAGGPETQYF. The chain recombines TRBV7-2 with TRBJ2-5, with 16 bases matching TRBD2. Trimming at V came to 5 bases and at J to 5 bases, leaving 11 bases not matched to a gene. Germline CDR1 is SGHTA and CDR2 is FQGNSA. The CDR3 contains 18 residues.

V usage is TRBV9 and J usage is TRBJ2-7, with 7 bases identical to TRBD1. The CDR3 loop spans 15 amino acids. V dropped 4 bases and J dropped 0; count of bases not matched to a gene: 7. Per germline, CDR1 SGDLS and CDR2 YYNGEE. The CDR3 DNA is TGTGCCAGCAGCAACCGGGACAGTCCCTCCTACGAGCAGTACTTC. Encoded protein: CASSNRDSPSYEQYF.

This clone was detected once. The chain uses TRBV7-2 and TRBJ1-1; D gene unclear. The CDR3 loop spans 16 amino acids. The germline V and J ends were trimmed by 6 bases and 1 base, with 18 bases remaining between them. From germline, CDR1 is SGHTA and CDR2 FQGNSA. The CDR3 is CASRVGVASQNTEAFF. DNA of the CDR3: TGTGCCAGCAGGGTCGGTGTGGCGAGTCAGAACACTGAAGCTTTCTTT.

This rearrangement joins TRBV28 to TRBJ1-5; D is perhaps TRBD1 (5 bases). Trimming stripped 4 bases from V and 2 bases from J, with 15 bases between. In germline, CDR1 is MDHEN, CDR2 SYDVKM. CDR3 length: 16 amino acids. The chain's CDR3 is CASSSGAGSGNQPQHF. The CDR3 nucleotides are TGTGCCAGCAGTTCAGGCGCAGGGAGCGGCAATCAGCCCCAGCATTTT. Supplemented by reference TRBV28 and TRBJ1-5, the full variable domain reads DVKVTQSSRYLVKRTGEKVFLECVQDMDHENMFWYRQDPGLGLRLIYFSYDVKMKEKGDIPEGYSVSREKKERFSLILESASTNQTSMYLCASSSGAGSGNQPQHFGDGTRLSIL.

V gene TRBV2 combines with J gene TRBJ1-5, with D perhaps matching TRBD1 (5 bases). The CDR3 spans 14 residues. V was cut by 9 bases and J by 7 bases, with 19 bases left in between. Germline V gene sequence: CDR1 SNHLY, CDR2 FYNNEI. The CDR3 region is CASLNGRGSQPQHF. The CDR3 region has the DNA TGTGCCAGTCTCAACGGCCGGGGGTCCCAGCCCCAGCATTTT.

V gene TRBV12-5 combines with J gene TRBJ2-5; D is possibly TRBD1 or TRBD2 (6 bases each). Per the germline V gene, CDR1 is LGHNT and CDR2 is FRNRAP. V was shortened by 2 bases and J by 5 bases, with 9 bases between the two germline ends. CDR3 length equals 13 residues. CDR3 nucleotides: TGTGCTAGTGGTTTGTTGGGGGGCGAGACCCAGTACTTC. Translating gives CASGLLGGETQYF.

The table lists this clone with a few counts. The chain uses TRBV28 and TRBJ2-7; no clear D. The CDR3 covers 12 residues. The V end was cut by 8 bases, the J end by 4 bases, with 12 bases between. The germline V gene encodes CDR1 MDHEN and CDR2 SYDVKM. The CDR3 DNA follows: TGTGCCAGCGGGGTAGGCTTATACGAGCAGTACTTC. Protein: CASGVGLYEQYF.

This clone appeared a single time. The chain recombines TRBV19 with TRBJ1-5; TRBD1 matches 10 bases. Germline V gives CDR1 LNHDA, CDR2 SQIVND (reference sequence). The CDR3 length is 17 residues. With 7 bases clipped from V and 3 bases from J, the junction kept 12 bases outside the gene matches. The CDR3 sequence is CASTPRRTGGDNQPQHF. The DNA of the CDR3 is TGTGCCAGTACCCCCCGTCGGACAGGGGGGGACAATCAGCCCCAGCATTTT. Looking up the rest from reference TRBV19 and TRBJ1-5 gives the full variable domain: DGGITQSPKYLFRKEGQNVTLSCEQNLNHDAMYWYRQDPGQGLRLIYYSQIVNDFQKGDIAEGYSVSREKKESFPLTVTSAQKNPTAFYLCASTPRRTGGDNQPQHFGDGTRLSIL.

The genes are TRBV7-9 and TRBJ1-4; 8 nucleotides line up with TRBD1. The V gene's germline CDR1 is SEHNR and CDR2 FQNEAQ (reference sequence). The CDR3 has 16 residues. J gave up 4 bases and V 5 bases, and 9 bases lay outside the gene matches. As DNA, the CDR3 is TGTGCCAGCAGCCGACAGGGGACCGACTTTAATGAAAAACTGTTTTTT. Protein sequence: CASSRQGTDFNEKLFF.

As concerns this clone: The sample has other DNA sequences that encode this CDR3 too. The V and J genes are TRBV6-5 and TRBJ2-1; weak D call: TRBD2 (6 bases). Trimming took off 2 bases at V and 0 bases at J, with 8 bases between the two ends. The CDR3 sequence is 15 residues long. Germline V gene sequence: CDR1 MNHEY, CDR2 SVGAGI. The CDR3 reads CASSYGGSSYNEQFF. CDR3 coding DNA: TGTGCCAGCAGTTACGGGGGGAGCTCCTACAATGAGCAGTTCTTC.

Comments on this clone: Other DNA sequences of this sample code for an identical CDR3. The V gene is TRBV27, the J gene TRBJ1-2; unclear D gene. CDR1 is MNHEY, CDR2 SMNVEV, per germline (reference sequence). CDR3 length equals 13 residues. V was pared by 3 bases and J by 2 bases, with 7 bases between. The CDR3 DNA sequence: TGTGCCAGCAGTTTCGGCCGAAACTATGGCTACACCTTC. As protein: CASSFGRNYGYTF.

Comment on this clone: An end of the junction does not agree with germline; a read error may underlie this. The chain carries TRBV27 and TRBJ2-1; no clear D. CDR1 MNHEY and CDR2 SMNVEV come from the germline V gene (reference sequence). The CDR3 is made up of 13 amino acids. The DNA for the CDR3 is TGTGCCAGCAGTTCCGGCTCCAACAATGAGCAGTTCTTC. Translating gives CASSSGSNNEQFF.

The CDR3 nucleotides read TGCGCCAGCAGTCGCCGGGACCAGAACAATGAGCAGTTCTTC. It encodes CASSRRDQNNEQFF. The chain employs TRBV5-1 and TRBJ2-1; D may be TRBD1 or TRBD2 (5 bases each). Trimming left V 5 bases short and J 5 bases short, with 14 bases between. Germline lookup yields CDR1 SGHRS and CDR2 YFSETQ. This CDR3 comprises 14 residues.

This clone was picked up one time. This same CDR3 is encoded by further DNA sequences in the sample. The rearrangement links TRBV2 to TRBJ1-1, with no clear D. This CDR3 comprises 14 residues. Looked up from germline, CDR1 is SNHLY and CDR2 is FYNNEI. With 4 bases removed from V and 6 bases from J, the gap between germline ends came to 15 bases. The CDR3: CASSGISDRAEAFF. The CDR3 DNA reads TGTGCCAGCAGTGGGATCTCAGATCGGGCTGAAGCTTTCTTT. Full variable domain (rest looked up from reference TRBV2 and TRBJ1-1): EPEVTQTPSHQVTQMGQEVILRCVPISNHLYFYWYRQILGQKVEFLVSFYNNEISEKSEIFDDQFSVERPDGSNFTLKIRSTKLEDSAMYFCASSGISDRAEAFFGQGTRLTVV.

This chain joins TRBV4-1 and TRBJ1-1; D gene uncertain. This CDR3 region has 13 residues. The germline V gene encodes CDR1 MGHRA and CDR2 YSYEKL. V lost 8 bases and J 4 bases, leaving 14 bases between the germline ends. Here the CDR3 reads CASRTGSGTEAFF. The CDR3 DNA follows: TGCGCCAGCCGAACCGGGTCGGGCACTGAAGCTTTCTTT.

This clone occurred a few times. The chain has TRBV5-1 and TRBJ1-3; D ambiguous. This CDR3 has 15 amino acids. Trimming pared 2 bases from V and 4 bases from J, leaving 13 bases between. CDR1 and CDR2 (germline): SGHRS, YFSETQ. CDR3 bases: TGCGCCAGCAGCTTCGGTAAAGACGGAGGAAACACCATATATTTT. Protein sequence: CASSFGKDGGNTIYF.

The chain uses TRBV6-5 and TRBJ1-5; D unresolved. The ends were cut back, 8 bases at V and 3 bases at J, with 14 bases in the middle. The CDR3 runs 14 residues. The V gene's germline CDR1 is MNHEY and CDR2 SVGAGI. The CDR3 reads CASLNGRYNQPQHF. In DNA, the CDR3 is TGTGCCAGCCTTAACGGACGGTACAATCAGCCCCAGCATTTT.

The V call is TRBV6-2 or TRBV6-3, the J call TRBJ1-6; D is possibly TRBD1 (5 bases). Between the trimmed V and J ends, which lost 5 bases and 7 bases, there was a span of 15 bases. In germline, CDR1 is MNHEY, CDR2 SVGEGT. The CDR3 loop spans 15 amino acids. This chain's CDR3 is CASSDRDGYNSPLHF. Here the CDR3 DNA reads TGTGCCAGCAGTGACCGGGACGGATACAATTCACCCCTCCACTTT.

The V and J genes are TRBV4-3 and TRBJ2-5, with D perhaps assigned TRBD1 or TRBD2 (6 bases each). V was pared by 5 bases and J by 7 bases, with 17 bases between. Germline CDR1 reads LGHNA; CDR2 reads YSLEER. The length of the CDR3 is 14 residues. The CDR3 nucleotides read TGCGCCAGCAGCTCCGGACTACAAGGGGGGACCCAGTACTTC. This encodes CASSSGLQGGTQYF.

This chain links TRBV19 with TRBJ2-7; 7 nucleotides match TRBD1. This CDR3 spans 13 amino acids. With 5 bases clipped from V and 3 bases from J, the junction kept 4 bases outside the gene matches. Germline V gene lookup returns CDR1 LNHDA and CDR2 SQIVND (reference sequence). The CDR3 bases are TGTGCCAGTAGTCCGCGGACAGGCTACGAGCAGTACTTC. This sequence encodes CASSPRTGYEQYF.